This T cell receptor (beta chain) appears in the sequencing data of a study of blood T cell repertoires in COVID-19. This clone came up a few times. Measured with immunoSEQ multiplex PCR; TCRdb has only the in-frame clones, and not every one. The table includes some 290,000 clones, 80% to 85% detected once. Germline CDR1 and CDR2: SNHLY and FYNNEI. J lost 0 bases, V lost 0 bases, and 7 bases had no gene match. The CDR3 extends over 18 amino acids. The sample comprised peripheral blood. The sequence was collected from an older woman with active or convalescent COVID-19. The V and J genes are TRBV2 and TRBJ1-1; 10 positions match TRBD1. This CDR3 is CASSEASWDRGMNTEAFF. CDR3 nucleotides: TGTGCCAGCAGTGAAGCATCTTGGGACAGGGGCATGAACACTGAAGCTTTCTTT.